This TCR beta chain was retrieved from a study of T-cell memory formation after mild COVID-19. Study context: Largely donor-specific TCR clusters were found. Findings and caveats of the study: Contracting CD4+ clones lay largely in CM and EM, with CD8+ ones residing in EMRA. A subset of responding clones appeared in pre-infection memory, suggesting cross-reactive memory joined.

CDR3 length equals 15 residues. The junction had 9 bases not matched to a gene; V was cut back by 5 bases and J by 2 bases. CDR1 and CDR2 from the germline V gene are DFQATT and SNEGSKA (reference sequence). On this clonotype: Antigen unknown.

Sample barcodes and UMIs were carried by the TCR alpha and TCR beta cDNA libraries that 5'RACE generated with constant-segment primers. Each CDR3 protein gets one entry after TCRdb re-called the 5' RACE reads with MiXCR. The repertoire includes over 450,000 distinct CDR3 sequences, about a fifth of them detected once, and around an eighth sits in the top ten. This sequence originates from an adult woman who had mild COVID-19 (a few samples of this study predate the infection). Cell type and time point are not known. The material sequenced was PBMCs or a T cell subset sorted from them (not recorded which). V is TRBV20-1 and J is TRBJ1-3; TRBD1 aligns across 7 bases. The CDR3 protein is CSAERQGSTGNTIYF. CDR3 nucleotide sequence: TGCAGTGCTGAAAGACAGGGTTCTACTGGAAACACCATATATTTT.